The 21 T cell receptor beta chains below were found in one sample sequenced in a study of response to subunit inactivated influenza vaccine. TCRdb re-called the RT-PCR reads with MiXCR, one entry per CDR3 protein. Here the sample spans about 540,000 distinct CDR3 sequences, 12% to 15% being singletons. Sequencing was performed on PBMCs from blood, taken 12 days after vaccination. The receptor source for this set is a man in his fifties who received an inactivated influenza vaccine.

In this sample, this clonotype turned up a few times. The chain combines TRBV6-2 or TRBV6-3 with TRBJ2-7, with unresolved D. This CDR3 region has 14 residues. With 5 bases removed from V and 6 bases from J, the gap between germline ends came to 17 bases. Germline V gives CDR1 MNHEY, CDR2 SVGEGT. The CDR3 bases are TGTGCCAGCAGTCAGGCCGGGTCCTCTGCCGAGCAGTACTTC. Translating gives CASSQAGSSAEQYF.

The V and J genes are TRBV7-9 and TRBJ2-7, with TRBD1 as a possible D gene (6 bases). The CDR3 is 16 residues long. CDR1 is SEHNR, CDR2 FQNEAQ, per germline (reference sequence). V was pared by 3 bases and J by 2 bases, with 17 bases between. CDR3 residues: CASSFPVSGHPYEQYF. The CDR3 bases are TGTGCCAGCAGCTTCCCTGTCTCGGGACACCCCTACGAGCAGTACTTC.

This clonotype was seen a handful of times. The J gene is TRBJ2-2, the V gene TRBV4-3; D remains ambiguous. The germline V gene encodes CDR1 LGHNA and CDR2 YSLEER. The V gene lost 0 bases and the J gene lost 2 bases, with 7 bases spanning the gap. This CDR3 region has 15 residues. The CDR3 DNA is TGCGCCAGCAGCCAAGATAATGGAAACACCGGGGAGCTGTTTTTT. Amino acid sequence: CASSQDNGNTGELFF.

This clonotype was counted ten times or more. This chain connects TRBV20-1 to TRBJ2-7; 9 nucleotides match TRBD2. CDR1 DFQATT and CDR2 SNEGSKA come from the germline V gene (reference sequence). CDR3 length: 15 residues. With 1 base clipped from V and 0 bases from J, the junction kept 4 bases outside the gene matches. Here the CDR3 DNA reads TGCAGTGCTAGAGGACTAGCGGCGAGCTCCTACGAGCAGTACTTC. It yields the protein CSARGLAASSYEQYF.

This clonotype was picked up a small number of times. The V call is TRBV20-1, the J call TRBJ2-5, with 7 bases lining up with TRBD1. V was pared by 0 bases and J by 5 bases, with 9 bases of the junction left unmatched. The CDR3 covers 15 residues. The germline gives CDR1 DFQATT, CDR2 SNEGSKA (reference sequence). CDR3 amino acids: CSARDYEGAWETQYF. CDR3 nucleotide sequence: TGCAGTGCTAGAGATTATGAGGGGGCCTGGGAGACCCAGTACTTC.

Only a few counts were recorded for this clonotype. The chain recombines TRBV10-3 with TRBJ1-5; D unclear. Trimming pared 2 bases from V and 3 bases from J, leaving 11 bases between. The CDR3 is 15 residues long. The germline CDR1 and CDR2 sequences are ENHRY and SYGVKD. CDR3 region: CAISEGGRDNQPQHF. The CDR3 nucleotides read TGTGCCATCAGTGAGGGTGGGAGGGACAATCAGCCCCAGCATTTT.

This chain uses TRBV24-1 with TRBJ2-2, with a weak D call TRBD2 (6 bases). The CDR3 is 14 residues long. V lost 5 bases, J lost 4 bases, and 10 bases lay in between. The germline V gene encodes CDR1 KGHDR and CDR2 SFDVKD. This CDR3 reads CATSATRGTGELFF. In DNA, the CDR3 is TGTGCCACCAGTGCGACTAGGGGCACCGGGGAGCTGTTTTTT.

V is TRBV10-3 and J is TRBJ2-7; no firm D call. CDR3 length: 14 amino acids. The germline V gene encodes CDR1 ENHRY and CDR2 SYGVKD. V was pared by 0 bases and J by 2 bases, with 8 bases between. The CDR3 DNA is TGTGCCATCAGTGAGTCTGACATCCCCTACGAGCAGTACTTC. Protein: CAISESDIPYEQYF.

The CDR3 spells CAISESRAHQETQYF. CDR3 nucleotides: TGTGCCATCAGTGAGTCCCGGGCCCACCAAGAGACCCAGTACTTC. This rearrangement joins TRBV10-3 to TRBJ2-5, with D unclear. Germline V gene sequence: CDR1 ENHRY, CDR2 SYGVKD. Trimming pared 0 bases from V and 0 bases from J, leaving 8 bases between. This CDR3 contains 15 residues.

V and J are TRBV7-8 and TRBJ2-4; tentative D call: TRBD1 (6 bases). This CDR3 contains 19 residues. In germline, CDR1 is SGHVS, CDR2 FQNEAQ. Trimming left V 0 bases short and J 0 bases short, with 18 bases between. CDR3 sequence reads: CASSLASRGLLLAKNIQYF. DNA for the CDR3: TGTGCCAGCAGCTTAGCGAGCAGGGGCCTACTCCTAGCCAAAAACATTCAGTACTTC.

This clonotype was seen more than once but under ten times. The chain combines TRBV24-1 with TRBJ2-1; 10 positions match TRBD2. The trim removed 3 bases at V and 0 bases at J, leaving 13 bases unmatched. Per germline, CDR1 KGHDR and CDR2 SFDVKD. This CDR3 region has 20 residues. The CDR3 region is CATSDSGSGRLPSSYNEQFF. The DNA of the CDR3 is TGTGCCACCAGTGATAGCGGTAGCGGGAGGCTTCCAAGCTCCTACAATGAGCAGTTCTTC.

The V call is TRBV30, the J call TRBJ2-6; D is ambiguous. The V gene lost 1 base and the J gene lost 0 bases, with 16 bases spanning the gap. In germline, CDR1 is GTSNPN, CDR2 SVGIG (reference sequence). This CDR3 is 18 amino acids long. The CDR3, as DNA: TGTGCCTGGAGTGGGCGACAAGGAGTAAGCTCTGGGGCCAACGTCCTGACTTTC. Translated: CAWSGRQGVSSGANVLTF.

The chain links TRBV7-2 to TRBJ2-1; 7 bases align to TRBD2. The trim removed 5 bases at V and 6 bases at J, leaving 4 bases unmatched. The CDR3 extends over 13 amino acids. CDR1 is SGHTA and CDR2 is FQGNSA in the germline V gene. DNA for the CDR3: TGTGCCAGCAGCCGCTCGGGGGGCAATGAGCAGTTCTTC. This translates into CASSRSGGNEQFF.

This clonotype was counted at least ten times. The V and J genes are TRBV12-3 or TRBV12-4 and TRBJ2-2, with TRBD2 matching 7 bases. Losses at the gene ends were 7 bases for V and 0 bases for J; bases not matched to a gene: 8. The CDR3 totals 16 residues. This CDR3 reads CASTNPTSPNTGELFF. The CDR3 coding sequence is TGTGCCAGCACCAACCCGACTAGCCCGAACACCGGGGAGCTGTTTTTT.

The genes are TRBV7-2 and TRBJ2-2, with D maybe TRBD1 (5 bases). Germline CDR1 SGHTA, CDR2 FQGNSA. V was shortened by 1 base and J by 0 bases, with 9 bases between the two germline ends. The CDR3 extends over 16 amino acids. The CDR3 region is CASSLVRATNTGELFF. The CDR3 nucleotides read TGTGCCAGCAGCTTAGTCAGGGCAACGAACACCGGGGAGCTGTTTTTT.

This clonotype was seen at least ten times. V is TRBV3-1 and J is TRBJ2-7; 10 nucleotides match TRBD2. The CDR3 is made up of 15 amino acids. Germline loops: CDR1 LGHDT, CDR2 YNNKEL (reference sequence). V shed 3 bases and J 4 bases; nucleotides not matched to a gene: 6. The CDR3 DNA is TGTGCCAGCAGCCATCTCCCTAGCGGGGGTTACGAGCAGTACTTC. Translation: CASSHLPSGGYEQYF.

This clonotype was seen many times. The chain uses TRBV15 and TRBJ2-5; TRBD2 matches at 8 bases. The CDR3 contains 15 residues. Germline-derived CDR1 and CDR2 are LNHNV and YYDKDF (reference sequence). The V and J ends lost 0 bases and 4 bases, in that order; junction bases with no gene match: 4. CDR3 sequence (DNA): TGTGCCACCAGCAGAGATGGACTAGCTCTAGAGACCCAGTACTTC. It translates to CATSRDGLALETQYF. Looking up the rest from reference TRBV15 and TRBJ2-5 gives the full variable domain: DAMVIQNPRYQVTQFGKPVTLSCSQTLNHNVMYWYQQKSSQAPKLLFHYYDKDFNNEADTPDNFQSRRPNTSFCFLDIRSPGLGDTAMYLCATSRDGLALETQYFGPGTRLLVL.

This chain connects TRBV7-9 to TRBJ1-2; no reliable D call. Germline CDR1 SEHNR, CDR2 FQNEAQ (reference sequence). V gave up 4 bases and J gave up 7 bases, with 16 bases separating them. CDR3 length equals 14 residues. Here the CDR3 DNA reads TGTGCCAGCAGCTCCTCCGGGGAAGGGAGTGGCTACACCTTC. Its translation: CASSSSGEGSGYTF.

The chain's CDR3 is CASRGSDRGEQYF. As DNA, the CDR3 is TGTGCCAGTAGGGGGTCTGACAGGGGCGAGCAGTACTTC. J is TRBJ2-7 and V is TRBV19, with TRBD1 matching 8 bases. V shed 6 bases and J 6 bases; nucleotides not matched to a gene: 7. Looked up from germline, CDR1 is LNHDA and CDR2 is SQIVND (reference sequence). The CDR3 is 13 residues long.

This clonotype was found many times. The J gene is TRBJ2-7, the V gene TRBV6-2 or TRBV6-3, with TRBD2 matching 10 bases. J was trimmed by 2 bases and V by 5 bases; bases with no gene match: 3. The CDR3 is 14 residues long. Germline V CDR1 and CDR2: MNHEY, SVGEGT. The CDR3 nucleotides are TGTGCCAGCAGTCGACTAGCGGGTGCCTACGAGCAGTACTTC. Translation gives CASSRLAGAYEQYF.

J is TRBJ1-2 and V is TRBV6-6, with 8 bases that match TRBD1. This CDR3 contains 13 residues. Germline V lookup: CDR1 MNHNY, CDR2 SVGAGI (reference sequence). Trimming removed 5 bases from V and 8 bases from J; junction bases left unmatched: 7. CDR3 sequence (DNA): TGTGCCAGCAGTCCGAGGACAGGGAGGGGCTACACCTTC. This encodes CASSPRTGRGYTF.